Here is one TCR beta chain with its context. No cognate antigen has been identified for it. No quality values exist for individual bases; no much larger clone is one base distant. The CDR3 measures 15 amino acids from cysteine to phenylalanine. Only the CDR3 DNA stays, 45 bases, in frame from base 1. V is pared back by 3 bases and J by 5 bases, with 16 bases lying between the germline termini. The germline V gene sets CDR1 to MGHDK and CDR2 to SYGVNS. Each collaborating institution followed its own protocols to collect whole blood in K2EDTA tubes. For TCRbeta analysis, collaborators shipped samples as frozen whole blood, isolated PBMCs, or DNA extracted from either of those sample types. The sample originates from a study of blood T cell repertoires in COVID-19 (dated by TCRdb to between 2020 and 2021). Notes on the research overall: Samples covering the acute and convalescent phases of COVID-19 were provided by collaborators in the United States, Italy and Spain. Subjects who had been exposed to COVID-19, were actively infected with it, or had recovered from it provided the deeply sampled blood TCRbeta repertoires that made up the dataset. Samples were obtained from the ongoing ImmuneRACE study (first 160 participants) and from roughly 1,300 subjects provided by 6 global collaborators. Where available, HLA class I and class II types were taken from metadata supplied by the sample provider and were not determined by assay-based typing. A freely available public database, intended as a resource for researchers studying the immune response to SARS-CoV-2, is where the repertoires were released. Sample metadata almost always included a de-identified subject ID, COVID-19 status, age in years and sex. The prospective study material was composed of cDNA or gDNA derived from T cells, B-cell-depleted T cells, or PBMCs. Results the study describes overall, beyond this receptor: Clinical and demographic metadata were provided uncurated, with the amount varying by source and participant.

TCRbeta CDR3 regions were amplified from genomic DNA using the immunoSEQ Assay, a bias-controlled multiplex PCR. As for the authors' bioinformatics: Within the assay, amplification of reference gene primers was used to estimate how many nucleated cells each sample contained. Sequence reads were collapsed and filtered to measure the absolute abundance of every unique TCRbeta CDR3 rearrangement. For each sample, productive Simpson clonality was calculated as the square root of Simpson's diversity index over productive rearrangements. TCRdb took over this immuneACCESS table, retaining in-frame rearrangements with V and J assigned. Such tables are incomplete; in checked studies, under half of the missing clones stem from an unresolved V gene, and the remainder is unexplained. V and J calls and clone size are given by that table; D and trimming were obtained from the DNA. Present in this sample are more than 150,000 clones, approximately 80% of which were seen just once. Around a tenth of the sample belongs to the ten largest clones.

The clonotype originates from a woman aged 50 to 60 with acute or convalescent COVID-19. The sequencing input was peripheral blood. This chain is built from TRBV25-1 and TRBJ2-5; a weak D assignment points to TRBD2 (6 bases agree). The CDR3 is CASSDSRLVVETQYF. The DNA is TGTGCCAGCAGTGACAGCCGACTAGTCGTGGAGACCCAGTACTTC.